The 9 T cell receptor beta chains listed next were all sequenced from one sample in a study of Ad26.COV2.S vaccination and SARS-CoV-2 variants. Generated by immunoSEQ multiplex PCR, the TCRdb table keeps only in-frame clones and is missing some. In the table there are about 350,000 clones, about 88% of which are singletons. Regarding treatment: some 19 received Ad26.COV2.S at low or high dose, single or two shots; several received placebo; per-sample allocation not given. Day 63 after the first injection of vaccine or placebo was the sampling time. Sequencing used peripheral blood, obtained in a trial of Ad26.COV2.S vaccine versus placebo. The receptors were sampled from a person between 18 and 65 years old who received the Ad26.COV2.S COVID-19 vaccine or a placebo.

The chain joins TRBV7-8 to TRBJ2-7, with no clear D. Deletions cut 2 bases from V and 2 bases from J, with 10 bases between. Germline CDR1 is SGHVS and CDR2 is FQNEAQ. This CDR3 has 14 residues. The CDR3 DNA follows: TGTGCCAGCAGCTTATCACAAACCACCTACGAGCAGTACTTC. Residues: CASSLSQTTYEQYF.

CDR3: CAISEPMGAAHSYNEQFF. The CDR3 DNA reads TGTGCCATCAGTGAGCCGATGGGGGCAGCGCACTCCTACAATGAGCAGTTCTTC. The genes are TRBV10-3 and TRBJ2-1; maybe TRBD1 (6 bases). The CDR3 is 18 residues long. V was shortened by 2 bases and J by 0 bases, with 17 bases between the two germline ends. Germline CDR1 and CDR2: ENHRY and SYGVKD.

The CDR3 sequence is CASSAYRNEETQYF. The CDR3 DNA is TGTGCCAGCAGTGCCTACAGGAACGAAGAGACCCAGTACTTC. V gene TRBV2 combines with J gene TRBJ2-5, with a tentative D call TRBD1 (5 bases). The CDR3 loop spans 14 amino acids. Trimming took off 4 bases at V and 3 bases at J, with 12 bases between the two ends. Germline lookup yields CDR1 SNHLY and CDR2 FYNNEI.

The chain recombines TRBV4-1 with TRBJ2-7, with D hard to call. CDR3 size: 12 residues. Germline CDR1 is MGHRA and CDR2 is YSYEKL. V was trimmed by 2 bases and J by 2 bases, leaving 4 bases between them. This CDR3 reads CASSQITYEQYF. The DNA for the CDR3 is TGCGCCAGCAGCCAAATCACCTACGAGCAGTACTTC.

This rearrangement joins TRBV7-8 to TRBJ1-6; 7 bases line up with TRBD1. CDR1 is SGHVS, CDR2 FQNEAQ, per germline. With 5 bases clipped from V and 0 bases from J, the junction kept 7 bases outside the gene matches. CDR3 length: 17 amino acids. The CDR3 DNA is TGTGCCAGCAGCCTGAAGACAGGGAGCTCCTATAATTCACCCCTCCACTTT. Encoded protein: CASSLKTGSSYNSPLHF. Looking up the rest from reference TRBV7-8 and TRBJ1-6 gives the full variable domain: GAGVSQSPRYKVAKRGQDVALRCDPISGHVSLFWYQQALGQGPEFLTYFQNEAQLDKSGLPSDRFFAERPEGSVSTLKIQRTQQEDSAVYLCASSLKTGSSYNSPLHFGNGTRLTVT.

This clone appeared a single time. The chain has TRBV4-2 and TRBJ2-1; D might be TRBD1 or TRBD2, each matching 5 bases. With 1 base removed from V and 1 base from J, the gap between germline ends came to 8 bases. The CDR3 sequence is 15 residues long. Germline loops: CDR1 LGHNA, CDR2 YNFKEQ. CDR3 DNA: TGTGCCAGCAGCCAAGGGGGGATATCCTACAATGAGCAGTTCTTC. This codes for CASSQGGISYNEQFF.

This chain uses TRBV5-5 with TRBJ2-3; no clear D gene. CDR3 length: 16 residues. The V gene's germline CDR1 is SGHKS and CDR2 YYEKEE (reference sequence). The germline V and J ends were trimmed by 0 bases and 1 base, with 12 bases remaining between them. The CDR3 loop is CASSLGEALGTDTQYF. The CDR3 nucleotides are TGTGCCAGCAGCTTGGGTGAAGCCTTGGGCACAGATACGCAGTATTTT.

This sequence joins TRBV5-4 and TRBJ2-7, with TRBD2 matching over 9 bases. Trimming at V came to 0 bases and at J to 6 bases, leaving 10 bases not matched to a gene. CDR1 is SGHNT, CDR2 YYREEE, per germline (reference sequence). This CDR3 has 16 residues. CDR3 sequence reads: CASSLAGRGGFTEQYF. Written as DNA, the CDR3 is TGTGCCAGCAGCTTGGCCGGGCGGGGGGGTTTCACCGAGCAGTACTTC.

The V gene is TRBV9, the J gene TRBJ2-3; D unresolved. Germline V gives CDR1 SGDLS, CDR2 YYNGEE. The CDR3 runs 12 residues. V was clipped by 3 bases and J by 4 bases, with 6 bases between them. This CDR3 is CASSAVADTQYF. DNA of the CDR3: TGTGCCAGCAGCGCCGTAGCAGATACGCAGTATTTT. Full variable domain (remainder filled in from reference TRBV9 and TRBJ2-3): DSGVTQTPKHLITATGQRVTLRCSPRSGDLSVYWYQQSLDQGLQFLIQYYNGEERAKGNILERFSAQQFPDLHSELNLSSLELGDSALYFCASSAVADTQYFGPGTRLTVL.